These 27 T cell receptor beta chains were sequenced from one sample in a study of blood T cell repertoires in COVID-19. Profiled with immunoSEQ multiplex PCR; TCRdb holds only in-frame clones, not every one. The sample holds around 320,000 clones, over 85% seen once. What was sequenced was PBMCs or T cells enriched from blood (not recorded which). The receptors originated from a woman aged 45 to 65 who had been exposed to COVID-19.

The CDR3 coding sequence is TGTGCCAGCAGTTCCACCAGGGAGCAGTATTTT. Protein sequence: CASSSTREQYF. The chain links TRBV12-3 or TRBV12-4 to TRBJ2-3, with D possibly being TRBD1 (5 bases). V was trimmed by 4 bases and J by 11 bases, leaving 10 bases between them. The length of the CDR3 is 11 residues.

The gene calls are TRBV5-4 and TRBJ2-2, with 9 bases fitting TRBD1. The germline CDR1 and CDR2 sequences are SGHNT and YYREEE (reference sequence). The junction had 2 bases not matched to a gene; V was cut back by 4 bases and J by 4 bases. The CDR3 consists of 14 residues. The CDR3 sequence is CASSLTGGTGELFF. In DNA form, the CDR3 reads TGTGCCAGCAGCCTGACAGGGGGCACCGGGGAGCTGTTTTTT.

V gene TRBV15 combines with J gene TRBJ2-5; D unclear. The CDR3 contains 14 residues. The V end was cut by 0 bases, the J end by 4 bases, with 9 bases between. Germline assignment: CDR1 LNHNV and CDR2 YYDKDF (reference sequence). The CDR3 DNA reads TGTGCCACCAGCAGAGATGCCAGGCGAGAGACCCAGTACTTC. This gives the protein CATSRDARRETQYF.

This chain uses TRBV2 with TRBJ2-1; TRBD2 matches at 8 bases. V shed 4 bases, J shed 0 bases, and the junction held 8 bases outside the gene matches. CDR3 size: 17 residues. Germline CDR1 reads SNHLY; CDR2 reads FYNNEI. The CDR3 nucleotides read TGTGCCAGCAGTGGGGCGGGGGGCTCGAGCTCCTACAATGAGCAGTTCTTC. This encodes CASSGAGGSSSYNEQFF.

The V gene is TRBV5-1, the J gene TRBJ1-1, with 8 bases fitting TRBD1. CDR1 is SGHRS and CDR2 is YFSETQ in the germline V gene. This CDR3 spans 17 amino acids. Trimming cost V 2 bases and J 7 bases; bases outside gene matches: 16. The CDR3 reads CASSLGTGRISEDEAFF. The CDR3 nucleotides read TGCGCCAGCAGCTTAGGGACAGGCCGGATTTCGGAGGATGAAGCTTTCTTT.

The CDR3: CASRAGGDYEQYF. In nucleotides, the CDR3 is TGTGCCAGCCGAGCGGGGGGGGACTACGAGCAGTACTTC. J is TRBJ2-7 and V is TRBV28; 10 bases are a match to TRBD2. The CDR3 contains 13 residues. V lost 8 bases and J lost 3; bases outside the gene matches: 4. Germline values: CDR1 MDHEN, CDR2 SYDVKM.

The gene calls are TRBV19 and TRBJ1-5; D not certain. This CDR3 is 15 amino acids long. Per the germline V gene, CDR1 is LNHDA and CDR2 is SQIVND (reference sequence). V lost 3 bases, J lost 0 bases, and 9 bases lay in between. CDR3 DNA: TGTGCCAGTAGTATCCCGGGGATTAGCAATCAGCCCCAGCATTTT. The encoded protein is CASSIPGISNQPQHF.

V gene TRBV5-1 combines with J gene TRBJ1-2, with 9 bases lining up with TRBD1. The CDR3 length is 18 residues. J lost 1 base, V lost 4 bases, and 14 bases had no gene match. CDR1 and CDR2 from the germline V gene are SGHRS and YFSETQ. The CDR3 protein is CASSPAGTGRYGNYGYTF. The CDR3 bases are TGCGCCAGCAGCCCGGCTGGGACAGGGCGATATGGTAACTATGGCTACACCTTC.

Only a few counts were recorded for this clone. This sequence joins TRBV11-2 and TRBJ1-2, with D uncertain. In germline, CDR1 is SGHAT, CDR2 FQNNGV. V was clipped by 4 bases and J by 6 bases, with 12 bases between them. CDR3 length equals 13 residues. This chain's CDR3 is CASSSPTRDGYTF. In nucleotides, the CDR3 is TGTGCCAGCAGCTCCCCGACTCGGGATGGCTACACCTTC.

This chain connects TRBV11-2 to TRBJ1-1; the D is unclear. Germline V CDR1 and CDR2: SGHAT, FQNNGV. The CDR3 is 12 residues long. The ends were cut back, 1 base at V and 7 bases at J, with 7 bases in the middle. CDR3 amino acids: CASSLGPVEAFF. The CDR3 nucleotides are TGTGCCAGCAGCTTAGGTCCAGTTGAAGCTTTCTTT.

This clone was found once. The chain recombines TRBV5-1 with TRBJ1-4, with 8 bases fitting TRBD1. Per germline, CDR1 SGHRS and CDR2 YFSETQ. With V trimmed by 4 bases and J by 4 bases, 3 bases remained unmatched. The CDR3 totals 14 residues. The CDR3 DNA sequence: TGCGCCAGCAGCCTGACAGGGGTTAATGAAAAACTGTTTTTT. This translates into CASSLTGVNEKLFF.

This clone was seen once. V gene TRBV5-1 combines with J gene TRBJ1-2, with D possibly matching TRBD1 (6 bases). Between the trimmed V and J ends, which lost 4 bases and 3 bases, there was a span of 13 bases. CDR3 length equals 14 residues. CDR1 and CDR2 from the germline V gene are SGHRS and YFSETQ. Here the CDR3 reads CASSPPDSYYGYTF. Written as DNA, the CDR3 is TGCGCCAGCAGCCCACCGGACAGCTACTATGGCTACACCTTC.

This sequence joins TRBV7-8 and TRBJ1-6; 12 positions agree with TRBD1. Germline CDR1 SGHVS, CDR2 FQNEAQ. The CDR3 spans 14 residues. The junction had 2 bases not matched to a gene; V was cut back by 5 bases and J by 9 bases. The CDR3 DNA follows: TGTGCCAGCAGCGGGACAGGGGGCGTTTCACCCCTCCACTTT. Residues: CASSGTGGVSPLHF.

The chain recombines TRBV28 with TRBJ1-3; tentatively, D is TRBD1 (5 bases). Trimming took 0 bases from V and 1 from J, leaving 13 bases between them. This CDR3 region has 17 residues. Germline V CDR1 and CDR2: MDHEN, SYDVKM. The CDR3 region is CASSLWGEGASGNTIYF. CDR3 DNA sequence: TGTGCCAGCAGTTTATGGGGCGAAGGGGCTTCTGGAAACACCATATATTTT.

This chain connects TRBV28 to TRBJ1-3; 9 bases agree with TRBD1. This CDR3 has 14 residues. The ends lost 4 bases at V and 3 bases at J; junction bases unmatched: 1. Germline V gene data show CDR1 as MDHEN and CDR2 as SYDVKM. The CDR3, as DNA: TGTGCCAGCAGTTCGACAGGGGGTGGAAACACCATATATTTT. It specifies CASSSTGGGNTIYF.

This chain uses TRBV19 with TRBJ2-2; 8 nucleotides line up with TRBD1. The ends lost 4 bases at V and 7 bases at J; junction bases unmatched: 2. This CDR3 has 13 residues. Germline CDR1 and CDR2: LNHDA and SQIVND (reference sequence). CDR3: CASSTDRGGELFF. For the CDR3, the DNA is TGTGCCAGTAGTACAGACAGGGGCGGGGAGCTGTTTTTT.

This chain joins TRBV21-1 and TRBJ1-3; TRBD1 is the table's D call and was not checked against the DNA. TRBV21-1 is annotated as a pseudogene. The CDR3 sequence is 18 residues long. For the CDR3, the DNA is TGTGCCAGCACCAACTGGAGCCGGGACAGGGTCTTTGGAAACACCATATATTTT. Encoded protein: CASTNWSRDRVFGNTIYF.

This clone came up once. This sequence joins TRBV4-1 and TRBJ2-7, with 7 nucleotides matching TRBD2. CDR1 and CDR2 (germline): MGHRA, YSYEKL. CDR3 size: 16 residues. J was trimmed by 6 bases and V by 1 base; bases with no gene match: 12. CDR3 amino acids: CASSQGWGGTAGEQYF. CDR3 in DNA: TGCGCCAGCAGCCAAGGTTGGGGGGGGACGGCGGGCGAGCAGTACTTC.

The chain employs TRBV19 and TRBJ1-2; 10 bases are a match to TRBD1. This CDR3 comprises 18 residues. In germline, CDR1 is LNHDA, CDR2 SQIVND (reference sequence). After removal of 7 bases from V and 8 bases from J, the junction contained 22 bases not matched to a gene. The CDR3: CASTEAGTGAFRATGYTF. The CDR3, as DNA: TGTGCCAGTACCGAAGCCGGGACAGGGGCTTTTCGAGCTACCGGCTACACCTTC.

The rearrangement joins TRBV11-2 to TRBJ1-1, with 9 bases fitting TRBD1. Trimming at V came to 10 bases and at J to 3 bases, leaving 9 bases not matched to a gene. Germline-derived CDR1 and CDR2 are SGHAT and FQNNGV. The CDR3 length is 14 residues. The CDR3 DNA follows: TGTGCCACTGGACAGGGGAACCGCCACACTGAAGCTTTCTTT. This translates into CATGQGNRHTEAFF.

In this sample, this clone turned up once. The chain is built from TRBV27 and TRBJ2-5, with TRBD2 matching over 9 bases. Germline values: CDR1 MNHEY, CDR2 SMNVEV (reference sequence). The V segment lost 7 bases and the J segment 4 bases; nucleotides outside the gene matches: 13. The CDR3 totals 16 residues. CDR3 in amino acids: CASKKVRGGGAETQYF. The CDR3 DNA is TGTGCCAGCAAGAAGGTTCGTGGCGGGGGGGCAGAGACCCAGTACTTC.

The CDR3 DNA is TGTGCCAGCAGTTTCGAGAGGGGACAGAACACTGAAGCTTTCTTT. Its translation: CASSFERGQNTEAFF. The gene calls are TRBV28 and TRBJ1-1; TRBD1 is a possible D gene (6 bases). Trimming took 3 bases from V and 1 from J, leaving 12 bases between them. The CDR3 covers 15 residues. Per germline, CDR1 MDHEN and CDR2 SYDVKM.

The chain uses TRBV6-2 or TRBV6-3 and TRBJ1-1; maybe TRBD1 (6 bases). The CDR3 loop spans 16 amino acids. Trimming removed 2 bases at V and 0 bases at J, with 13 bases between. Germline loops: CDR1 MNHEY, CDR2 SVGEGT. The CDR3 region is CASSYAPQGMNTEAFF. The DNA of the CDR3 is TGTGCCAGCAGTTACGCCCCACAGGGCATGAACACTGAAGCTTTCTTT.

This chain links TRBV7-2 with TRBJ1-5; D unclear. This CDR3 spans 15 amino acids. Germline CDR1 SGHTA, CDR2 FQGNSA. V was clipped by 1 base and J by 3 bases, with 10 bases between them. CDR3 amino acids: CASSLGAGINQPQHF. CDR3 bases: TGTGCCAGCAGCTTAGGTGCCGGGATCAATCAGCCCCAGCATTTT. Based on the CDR3 plus reference TRBV7-2 and TRBJ1-5, the full variable domain is GAGVSQSPSNKVTEKGKDVELRCDPISGHTALYWYRQSLGQGLEFLIYFQGNSAPDKSGLPSDRFSAERTGGSVSTLTIQRTQQEDSAVYLCASSLGAGINQPQHFGDGTRLSIL.

This clone was observed a handful of times. The rearrangement links TRBV11-3 to TRBJ2-7; D not certain. Germline V gene data show CDR1 as SGHNT and CDR2 as YENEEA. This CDR3 has 11 amino acids. V dropped 4 bases and J dropped 3 bases, with 4 bases sitting between them. The CDR3 DNA reads as TGTGCCAGCAGCTGTCTCTACGAGCAGTACTTC. Translating gives CASSCLYEQYF.

The rearrangement joins TRBV5-1 to TRBJ2-5; 9 bases align to TRBD1. The V segment lost 6 bases and the J segment 5 bases; nucleotides outside the gene matches: 8. The germline CDR1 and CDR2 sequences are SGHRS and YFSETQ. The CDR3 is made up of 14 amino acids. The CDR3 DNA reads as TGCGCCAGCACCCGGGACAGGGTTGGTGAGACCCAGTACTTC. Translating it yields CASTRDRVGETQYF.

This clone has a single count. The chain carries TRBV10-3 and TRBJ2-7, with 10 positions matching TRBD1. The germline V gene encodes CDR1 ENHRY and CDR2 SYGVKD. The CDR3 is 13 residues long. Trimming took 10 bases from V and 5 from J; bases not matched to a gene: 8. For the CDR3, the DNA is TGTGCCACGCGGACAGGGGGAGAGGACGAGCAGTACTTC. As protein: CATRTGGEDEQYF.